The rows below give T cell receptor beta chains drawn from one sample of a study of T cells after yellow fever vaccination. Using its own MiXCR run on the 5' RACE reads, TCRdb lists one record per CDR3 protein. Of about 58,000 distinct CDR3 sequences in the sample, approximately 5.7% are singletons; the top ten hold roughly 31%. The material was PBMCs, either bulk or a sorted T-cell subset (CD4+, CD8+, memory, or dextramer-sorted; not recorded which), obtained on the day of the yellow fever booster vaccination. These receptors were obtained from a man aged 18 to 30 who received the YFV17D yellow fever vaccine. CDR3s include the opening cysteine and the closing phenylalanine or tryptophan.

CDR3	V
CASSYGLGGANVLTF	TRBV5-6
CSARTYLTGGYEQYF	TRBV20-1
CVSSAGQAVNYGYTF	TRBV9
CASSGREVAQETQYF	TRBV5-1
CAISQGRRTSGGTGELFF	TRBV4-2
CASSFRGGDEQYF	TRBV7-2
CSANSRGSTDTQYF	TRBV20-1
CASSGDTYSGNTIYF	TRBV7-9
CASSVAYEEQYF	TRBV25-1
CASTRGAGENIQYF	TRBV5-4
CASSPRSVQPQHF	TRBV12-3/TRBV12-4
CSATPWEGQETQYF	TRBV20-1
CASSERRVSGNTIYF	TRBV25-1
CASSYRRDTQYF	TRBV6-2/TRBV6-3
CASSLVASGDNEQFF	TRBV7-8
CASSEGGSTEAFF	TRBV9
CASSQGGWPNNEQFF	TRBV4-3
CAISESKVRGQGEQFF	TRBV10-3
CASRQGAREEQYF	TRBV7-9
CASSQGTHNEQFF	TRBV16
CSAKPGSHEQFF	TRBV29-1
CSAREAGGVGTGELFF	TRBV20-1
CASSSPGHLVEAFF	TRBV7-9
CASSLSLEETQYF	TRBV28